This T cell receptor (beta chain) came from a study of T-cell reconstitution after alpha-beta-depleted transplantation in children. The study, taken as a whole, reports: Newly made T cells mostly supplied T-cell counts and diversity one year after transplant. As was reported, about two months after transplant, alpha-beta T cells came from several hundred expanded graft clones.

Note on this clonotype: What it binds is not known.

The germline V gene has CDR1 MNHEY and CDR2 SVGEGT. After removal of 5 bases from V and 1 base from J, the junction contained 4 bases not matched to a gene. This CDR3 is built from 15 residues. Unique molecular identifiers were used to barcode this TCRbeta library. MiXCR, applied by TCRdb to the PCR reads, yields one record per CDR3 protein. The top ten hold about 4.8% of the sample, which has more than 200,000 distinct CDR3 sequences, more than 20% seen once. The source of this sequence is a female patient between 2 and 10 years old who had a stem cell transplant for congenital amegakaryocytic thrombocytopenia, so the T cells may come from the graft donor. This material consisted of PBMCs, mostly from graft donor cells, taken 360 days after TCRalphabeta/CD19-depleted stem cell transplant. The chain joins TRBV6-2 or TRBV6-3 to TRBJ2-2, with 7 nucleotides matching TRBD1. CDR3 in amino acids: CASSKQGMNTGELFF. As DNA, the CDR3 is TGTGCCAGCAGTAAACAGGGGATGAACACCGGGGAGCTGTTTTTT.